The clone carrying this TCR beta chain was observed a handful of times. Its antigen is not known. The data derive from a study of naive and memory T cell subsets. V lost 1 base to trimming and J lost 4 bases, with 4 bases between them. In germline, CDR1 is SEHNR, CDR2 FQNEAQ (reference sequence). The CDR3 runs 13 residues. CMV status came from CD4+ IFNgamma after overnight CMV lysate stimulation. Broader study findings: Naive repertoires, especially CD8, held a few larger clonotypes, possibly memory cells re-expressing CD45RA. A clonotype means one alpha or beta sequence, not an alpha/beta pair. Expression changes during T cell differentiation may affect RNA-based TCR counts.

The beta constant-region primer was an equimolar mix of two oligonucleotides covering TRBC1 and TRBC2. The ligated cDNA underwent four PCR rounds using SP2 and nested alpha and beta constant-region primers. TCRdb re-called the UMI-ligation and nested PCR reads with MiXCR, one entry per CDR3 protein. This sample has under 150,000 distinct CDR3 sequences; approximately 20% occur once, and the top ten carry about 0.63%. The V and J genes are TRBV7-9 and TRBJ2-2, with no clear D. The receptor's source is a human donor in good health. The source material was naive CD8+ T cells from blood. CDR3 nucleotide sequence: TGTGCCAGCAGCTTAGAGGCCACCGGGGAGCTGTTTTTT. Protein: CASSLEATGELFF.